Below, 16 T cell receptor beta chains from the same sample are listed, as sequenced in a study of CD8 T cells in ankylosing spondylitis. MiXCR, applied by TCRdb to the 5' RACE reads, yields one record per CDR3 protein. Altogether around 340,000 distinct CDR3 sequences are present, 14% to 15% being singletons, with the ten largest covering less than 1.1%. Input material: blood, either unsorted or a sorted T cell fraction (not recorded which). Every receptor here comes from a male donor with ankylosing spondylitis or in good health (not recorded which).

In nucleotides, the CDR3 is TGTGCCAGCAGCTTGTTGAGGTCCGGGGCCAACGTCCTGACTTTC. Translation: CASSLLRSGANVLTF. The rearrangement links TRBV5-5 to TRBJ2-6; no firm D call. Germline V gives CDR1 SGHKS, CDR2 YYEKEE (reference sequence). The CDR3 is 15 residues long. The V end was cut by 1 base, the J end by 4 bases, with 9 bases between.

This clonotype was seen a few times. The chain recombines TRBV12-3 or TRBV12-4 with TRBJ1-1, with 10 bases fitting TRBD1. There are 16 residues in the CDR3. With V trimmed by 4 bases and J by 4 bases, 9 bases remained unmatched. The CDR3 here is CASSWPRTGGTTEAFF. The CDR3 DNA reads TGTGCCAGCAGTTGGCCGAGGACAGGGGGGACCACTGAAGCTTTCTTT.

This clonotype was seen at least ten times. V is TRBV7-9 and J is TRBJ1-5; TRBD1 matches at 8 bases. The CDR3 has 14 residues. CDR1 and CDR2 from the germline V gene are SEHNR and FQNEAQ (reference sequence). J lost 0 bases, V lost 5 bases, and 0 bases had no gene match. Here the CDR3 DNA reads TGTGCCAGCAGCGGACAGGGTAGCAATCAGCCCCAGCATTTT. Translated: CASSGQGSNQPQHF.

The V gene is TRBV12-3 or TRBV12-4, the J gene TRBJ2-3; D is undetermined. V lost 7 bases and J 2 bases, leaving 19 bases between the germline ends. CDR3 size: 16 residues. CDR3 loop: CASTRVGSADTDTQYF. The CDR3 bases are TGTGCCAGCACCCGGGTGGGGTCGGCTGACACAGATACGCAGTATTTT.

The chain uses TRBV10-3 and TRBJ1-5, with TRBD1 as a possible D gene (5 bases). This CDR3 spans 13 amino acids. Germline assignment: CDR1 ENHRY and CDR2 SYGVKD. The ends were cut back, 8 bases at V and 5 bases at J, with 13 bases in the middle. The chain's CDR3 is CAIGGGRDQPQHF. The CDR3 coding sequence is TGTGCCATCGGCGGCGGCAGGGATCAGCCCCAGCATTTT.

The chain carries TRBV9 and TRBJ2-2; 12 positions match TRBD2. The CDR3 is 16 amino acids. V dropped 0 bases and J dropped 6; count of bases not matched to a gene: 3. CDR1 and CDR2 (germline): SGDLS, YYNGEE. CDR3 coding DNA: TGTGCCAGCAGCGTAGGACTAGCGGGAGCGCCCGGGGAGCTGTTTTTT. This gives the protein CASSVGLAGAPGELFF. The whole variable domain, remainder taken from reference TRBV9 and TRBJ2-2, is DSGVTQTPKHLITATGQRVTLRCSPRSGDLSVYWYQQSLDQGLQFLIQYYNGEERAKGNILERFSAQQFPDLHSELNLSSLELGDSALYFCASSVGLAGAPGELFFGEGSRLTVL.

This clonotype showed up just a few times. CDR3 bases: TGCGCCAGCAGTTGGGACAGCCATTACGAGCAGTACTTC. The encoded protein is CASSWDSHYEQYF. V and J are TRBV5-1 and TRBJ2-7; 7 bases are a match to TRBD1. This CDR3 has 13 amino acids. Germline CDR1 and CDR2: SGHRS and YFSETQ. Losses at the gene ends were 5 bases for V and 4 bases for J; bases not matched to a gene: 6. The variable domain in full, completed from reference TRBV5-1 and TRBJ2-7, reads KAGVTQTPRYLIKTRGQQVTLSCSPISGHRSVSWYQQTPGQGLQFLFEYFSETQRNKGNFPGRFSGRQFSNSRSEMNVSTLELGDSALYLCASSWDSHYEQYFGPGTRLTVT.

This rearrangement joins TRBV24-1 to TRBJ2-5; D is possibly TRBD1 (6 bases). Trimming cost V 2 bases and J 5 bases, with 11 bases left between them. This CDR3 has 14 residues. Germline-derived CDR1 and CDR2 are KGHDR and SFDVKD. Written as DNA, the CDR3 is TGTGCCACCAGTGATTCCCGGACAGTCGAGACCCAGTACTTC. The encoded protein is CATSDSRTVETQYF.

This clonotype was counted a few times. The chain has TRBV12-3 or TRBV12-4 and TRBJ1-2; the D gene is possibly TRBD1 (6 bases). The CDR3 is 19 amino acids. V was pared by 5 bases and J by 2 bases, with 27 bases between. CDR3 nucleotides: TGTGCCAGCAGTAGAACGGGACATCTTCCTAAAGGGGCCAACTATGGCTACACCTTC. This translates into CASSRTGHLPKGANYGYTF.

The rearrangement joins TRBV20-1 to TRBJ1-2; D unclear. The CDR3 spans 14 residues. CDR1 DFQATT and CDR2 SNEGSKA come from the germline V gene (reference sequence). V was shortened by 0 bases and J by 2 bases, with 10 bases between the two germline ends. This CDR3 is CSARDSSVNYGYTF. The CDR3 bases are TGCAGTGCTAGAGATTCGTCTGTGAACTATGGCTACACCTTC.

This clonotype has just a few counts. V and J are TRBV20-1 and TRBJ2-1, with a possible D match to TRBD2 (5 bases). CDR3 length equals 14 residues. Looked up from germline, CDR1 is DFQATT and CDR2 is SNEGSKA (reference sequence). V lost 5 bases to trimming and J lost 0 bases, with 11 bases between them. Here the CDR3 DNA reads TGCAGTGCTGGCGGGCGGAACTCCTACAATGAGCAGTTCTTC. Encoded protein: CSAGGRNSYNEQFF.

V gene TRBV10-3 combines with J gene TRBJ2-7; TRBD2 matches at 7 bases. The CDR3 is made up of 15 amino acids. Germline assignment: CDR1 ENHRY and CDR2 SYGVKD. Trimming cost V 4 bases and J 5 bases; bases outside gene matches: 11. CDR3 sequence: CAISGGGALGDEQYF. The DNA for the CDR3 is TGTGCCATCAGTGGGGGGGGAGCCCTCGGGGACGAGCAGTACTTC.

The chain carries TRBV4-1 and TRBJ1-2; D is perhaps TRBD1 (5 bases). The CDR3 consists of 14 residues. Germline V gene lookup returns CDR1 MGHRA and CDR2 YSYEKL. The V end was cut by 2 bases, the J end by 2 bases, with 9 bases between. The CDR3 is CASSQPTANYGYTF. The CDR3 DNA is TGCGCCAGCAGCCAACCGACAGCCAACTATGGCTACACCTTC.

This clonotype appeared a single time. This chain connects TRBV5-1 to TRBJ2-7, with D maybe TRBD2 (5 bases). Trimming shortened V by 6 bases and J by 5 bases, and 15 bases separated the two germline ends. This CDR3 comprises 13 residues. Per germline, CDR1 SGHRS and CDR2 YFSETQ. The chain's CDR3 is CASTWEGSNEQYF. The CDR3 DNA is TGCGCCAGCACCTGGGAAGGGAGCAACGAGCAGTACTTC.

CDR3 loop: CSAATGSTDTQYF. The CDR3 nucleotides read TGCAGTGCCGCAACAGGGAGCACAGATACGCAGTATTTT. This sequence joins TRBV20-1 and TRBJ2-3, with D possibly matching TRBD1 (6 bases). The CDR3 is 13 amino acids. The germline V and J ends were trimmed by 6 bases and 0 bases, with 10 bases remaining between them. Germline CDR1 is DFQATT and CDR2 is SNEGSKA (reference sequence).

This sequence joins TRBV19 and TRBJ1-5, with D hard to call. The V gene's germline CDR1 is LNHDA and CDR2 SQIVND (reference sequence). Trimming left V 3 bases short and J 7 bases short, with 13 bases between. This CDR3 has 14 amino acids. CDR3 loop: CASSMMGKGQPQHF. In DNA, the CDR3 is TGTGCCAGTAGTATGATGGGTAAAGGCCAGCCCCAGCATTTT.